Listed below are T cell receptor beta chains from one sample, sequenced in a study of shared clonotypes between healthy human individuals. Measured with immunoSEQ multiplex PCR; TCRdb has only the in-frame clones, and not every one. The data show roughly 300,000 clones, with 73% seen just once and about 10% held by the top ten. The specimen was memory CD4+ T cells sorted from blood. These receptors all come from a man in his thirties or forties in good health. Each CDR3 is given with its conserved first and last residue. Each record gives: clone size, V gene, J gene, D gene, CDR3 protein, CDR3 DNA. A D gene is named only where the DNA matches it firmly. For some rows the clone size is stated as once, few or many, or as a class when expanded; others skip it.

clone_size: NA; v_call: TRBV5-1; j_call: TRBJ2-1; d_call: NA; cdr3_aa: CASKTGTYNEQFF; cdr3_nt: TGCGCCAGCAAGACGGGGACCTACAATGAGCAGTTCTTC
clone_size: NA; v_call: TRBV7-2; j_call: TRBJ2-2; d_call: NA; cdr3_aa: CASSNEGVGELFF; cdr3_nt: TGTGCCAGCAGTAACGAGGGAGTAGGGGAGCTGTTTTTT
clone_size: NA; v_call: TRBV5-1; j_call: TRBJ2-5; d_call: NA; cdr3_aa: CASSLAPETVLEYF; cdr3_nt: TGCGCCAGCAGCTTGGCCCCCGAGACTGTCCTTGAGTACTTC
clone_size: few; v_call: TRBV5-1; j_call: TRBJ2-5; d_call: TRBD2; cdr3_aa: CASSSGLAGRLQETQYF; cdr3_nt: TGCGCCAGCAGCTCGGGACTAGCGGGACGGTTACAAGAGACCCAGTACTTC
clone_size: NA; v_call: TRBV6-5; j_call: TRBJ2-7; d_call: NA; cdr3_aa: CASNVQGSESEQYF; cdr3_nt: TGTGCCAGTAACGTCCAGGGTTCGGAGAGCGAGCAGTACTTT
clone_size: NA; v_call: TRBV30; j_call: TRBJ2-7; d_call: NA; cdr3_aa: CAWSTDTYEQYF; cdr3_nt: TGTGCCTGGAGCACAGATACCTACGAGCAGTACTTC
clone_size: NA; v_call: TRBV28; j_call: TRBJ1-1; d_call: TRBD1; cdr3_aa: CASSLITDGQDEAFF; cdr3_nt: TGTGCCAGCAGTTTAATCACCGACGGACAGGATGAAGCTTTCTTT
clone_size: few; v_call: TRBV7-2; j_call: TRBJ2-1; d_call: TRBD1; cdr3_aa: CASRLPGTGASEQFF; cdr3_nt: TGTGCCAGCAGGTTACCCGGGACAGGGGCGTCAGAGCAGTTCTTC
clone_size: NA; v_call: TRBV29-1; j_call: TRBJ2-5; d_call: TRBD1; cdr3_aa: CSELTGVETQYF; cdr3_nt: TGCAGCGAACTCACAGGGGTAGAGACCCAGTACTTC
clone_size: NA; v_call: TRBV7-9; j_call: TRBJ1-3; d_call: NA; cdr3_aa: CASSLLSAAGNTIYF; cdr3_nt: TGTGCCAGCAGCTTACTGTCGGCAGCTGGAAACACCATATATTTT
clone_size: NA; v_call: TRBV29-1; j_call: TRBJ2-3; d_call: NA; cdr3_aa: CSVAHHLDTQYF; cdr3_nt: TGCAGCGTTGCCCACCACCTGGATACGCAGTATTTT
clone_size: NA; v_call: TRBV5-8; j_call: TRBJ1-1; d_call: NA; cdr3_aa: CASSLSGVIGAFF; cdr3_nt: TGTGCCAGCAGCTTGTCCGGGGTTATTGGAGCTTTCTTT
clone_size: NA; v_call: TRBV29-1; j_call: TRBJ2-1; d_call: NA; cdr3_aa: CSVPDPIEQFF; cdr3_nt: TGCAGCGTTCCCGACCCCATCGAGCAGTTCTTC
clone_size: NA; v_call: TRBV18; j_call: TRBJ1-1; d_call: NA; cdr3_aa: CASSLYGPSNTEAFF; cdr3_nt: TGTGCCAGCTCACTATACGGCCCATCGAACACTGAAGCTTTCTTT
clone_size: few; v_call: TRBV6-1; j_call: TRBJ2-1; d_call: NA; cdr3_aa: CASSVAYNEQFF; cdr3_nt: TGTGCCAGCAGTGTGGCCTACAATGAGCAGTTCTTC
clone_size: NA; v_call: TRBV5-1; j_call: TRBJ2-1; d_call: TRBD1; cdr3_aa: CASSLGPDRTYNEQFF; cdr3_nt: TGCGCCAGCAGCTTGGGTCCGGACAGGACATACAATGAGCAGTTCTTC
clone_size: NA; v_call: TRBV28; j_call: TRBJ2-7; d_call: NA; cdr3_aa: CASSPPGGYLYEQYF; cdr3_nt: TGTGCCAGCAGTCCACCCGGCGGATACCTCTACGAGCAGTACTTC
clone_size: NA; v_call: TRBV5-1; j_call: TRBJ2-3; d_call: NA; cdr3_aa: CASSLDTPGPDTQYF; cdr3_nt: TGCGCCAGCAGCTTGGACACGCCGGGTCCAGATACGCAGTATTTT
clone_size: NA; v_call: TRBV18; j_call: TRBJ2-5; d_call: NA; cdr3_aa: CASSPPSFQETQYF; cdr3_nt: TGTGCCAGCTCACCACCGTCCTTTCAAGAGACCCAGTACTTC
clone_size: NA; v_call: TRBV6-5; j_call: TRBJ2-7; d_call: TRBD2; cdr3_aa: CASRLGLANEQYF; cdr3_nt: TGTGCCAGCAGACTAGGACTAGCGAACGAGCAGTACTTC
clone_size: NA; v_call: TRBV18; j_call: TRBJ1-2; d_call: NA; cdr3_aa: CASSQGAGLLTYTF; cdr3_nt: TGTGCCAGCTCACAGGGTGCGGGGCTCCTTACCTACACCTTC
clone_size: NA; v_call: TRBV7-8; j_call: TRBJ2-7; d_call: NA; cdr3_aa: CASSLDRGADVYEQYF; cdr3_nt: TGTGCCAGCAGCTTAGATCGGGGGGCGGATGTTTACGAGCAGTACTTC
clone_size: few; v_call: TRBV7-2; j_call: TRBJ1-5; d_call: NA; cdr3_aa: CASSFSNQPQHF; cdr3_nt: TGTGCCAGCAGCTTTAGCAATCAGCCCCAGCATTTT
clone_size: NA; v_call: TRBV28; j_call: TRBJ2-7; d_call: NA; cdr3_aa: CASSLPVYEQYF; cdr3_nt: TGTGCCAGCAGTTTGCCGGTTTACGAGCAGTACTTC
clone_size: once; v_call: TRBV11-2; j_call: TRBJ1-2; d_call: NA; cdr3_aa: CASSLQEADHGYTF; cdr3_nt: TGTGCCAGCAGCTTACAGGAGGCGGATCATGGCTACACCTTC
clone_size: NA; v_call: TRBV19; j_call: TRBJ1-3; d_call: NA; cdr3_aa: CASSIAGAGPSGNTIYF; cdr3_nt: TGTGCCAGTAGTATTGCCGGGGCAGGACCCTCTGGAAACACCATATATTTT
clone_size: NA; v_call: TRBV5-1; j_call: TRBJ2-7; d_call: NA; cdr3_aa: CASSPLGNINEQYF; cdr3_nt: TGCGCCAGCAGCCCGCTAGGAAACATAAACGAGCAGTACTTC
clone_size: NA; v_call: TRBV7-9; j_call: TRBJ2-1; d_call: NA; cdr3_aa: CASSFYTANNEQFF; cdr3_nt: TGTGCCAGCAGCTTCTATACGGCCAACAATGAGCAGTTCTTC
clone_size: NA; v_call: TRBV28; j_call: TRBJ1-3; d_call: NA; cdr3_aa: CASSLPDGSRSGNTIYF; cdr3_nt: TGTGCCAGCAGCCTCCCAGACGGATCTCGCTCTGGAAACACCATATATTTT